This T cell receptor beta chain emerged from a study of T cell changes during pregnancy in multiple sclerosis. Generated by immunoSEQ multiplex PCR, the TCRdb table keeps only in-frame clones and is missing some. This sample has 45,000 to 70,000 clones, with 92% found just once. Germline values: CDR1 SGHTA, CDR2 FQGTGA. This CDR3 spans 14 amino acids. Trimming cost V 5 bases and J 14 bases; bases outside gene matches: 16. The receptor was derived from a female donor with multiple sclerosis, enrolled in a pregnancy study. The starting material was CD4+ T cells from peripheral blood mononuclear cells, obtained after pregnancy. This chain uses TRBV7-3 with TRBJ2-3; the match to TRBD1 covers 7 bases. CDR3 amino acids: CASSPGVGIRGLYF. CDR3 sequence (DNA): TGTGCCAGCAGCCCCGGGGTGGGGATTAGGGGGCTGTATTTT. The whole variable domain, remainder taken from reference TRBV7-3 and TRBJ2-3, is GAGVSQTPSNKVTEKGKYVELRCDPISGHTALYWYRQSLGQGPEFLIYFQGTGAADDSGLPNDRFFAVRPEGSVSTLKIQRTERGDSAVYLCASSPGVGIRGLYFGPGTRLTVL.